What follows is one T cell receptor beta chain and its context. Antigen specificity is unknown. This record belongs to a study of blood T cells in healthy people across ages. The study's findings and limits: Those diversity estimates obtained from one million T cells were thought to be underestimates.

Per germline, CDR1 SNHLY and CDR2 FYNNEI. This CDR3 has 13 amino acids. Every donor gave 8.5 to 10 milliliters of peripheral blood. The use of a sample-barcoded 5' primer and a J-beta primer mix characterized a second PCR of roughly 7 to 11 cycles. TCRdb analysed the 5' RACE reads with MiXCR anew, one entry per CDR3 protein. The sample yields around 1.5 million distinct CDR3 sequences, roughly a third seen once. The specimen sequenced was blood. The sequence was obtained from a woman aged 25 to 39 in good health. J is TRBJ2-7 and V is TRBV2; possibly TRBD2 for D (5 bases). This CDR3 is CVNRADGSYEQYF. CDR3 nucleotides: TGTGTCAACAGAGCGGACGGGTCCTACGAGCAGTACTTC.